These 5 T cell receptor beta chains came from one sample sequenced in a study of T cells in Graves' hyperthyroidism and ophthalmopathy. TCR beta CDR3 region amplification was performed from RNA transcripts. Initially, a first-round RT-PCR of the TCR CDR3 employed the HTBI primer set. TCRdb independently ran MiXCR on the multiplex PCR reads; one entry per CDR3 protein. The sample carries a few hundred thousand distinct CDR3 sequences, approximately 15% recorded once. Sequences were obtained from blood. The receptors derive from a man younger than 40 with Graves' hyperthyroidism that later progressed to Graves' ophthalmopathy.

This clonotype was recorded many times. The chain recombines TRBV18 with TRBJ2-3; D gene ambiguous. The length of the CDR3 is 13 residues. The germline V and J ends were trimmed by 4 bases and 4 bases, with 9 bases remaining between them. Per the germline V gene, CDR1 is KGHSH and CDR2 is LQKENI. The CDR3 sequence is CASSLHESDTQYF. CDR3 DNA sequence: TGTGCCAGCTCACTACACGAGTCAGATACGCAGTATTTT.

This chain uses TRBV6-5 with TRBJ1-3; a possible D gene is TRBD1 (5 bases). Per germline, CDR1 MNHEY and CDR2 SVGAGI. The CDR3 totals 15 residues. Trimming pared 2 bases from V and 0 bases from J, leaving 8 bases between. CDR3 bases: TGTGCCAGCAGTTACCCGGGGGACTCTGGAAACACCATATATTTT. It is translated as CASSYPGDSGNTIYF.

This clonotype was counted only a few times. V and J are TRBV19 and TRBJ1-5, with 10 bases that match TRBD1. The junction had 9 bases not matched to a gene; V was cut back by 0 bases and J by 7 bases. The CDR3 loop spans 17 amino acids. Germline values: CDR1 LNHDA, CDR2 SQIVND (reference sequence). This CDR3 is CASSIDPRDRGGQPQHF. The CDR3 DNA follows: TGTGCCAGTAGTATAGACCCCAGGGACAGGGGCGGACAGCCCCAGCATTTT.

CDR3 in amino acids: CASSFAANSPLHF. CDR3 nucleotides: TGTGCCAGCAGTTTCGCGGCGAATTCACCCCTCCACTTT. The V gene is TRBV27, the J gene TRBJ1-6, with D unclear. The CDR3 length is 13 residues. Germline assignment: CDR1 MNHEY and CDR2 SMNVEV (reference sequence). Deletions cut 3 bases from V and 7 bases from J, with 7 bases between.

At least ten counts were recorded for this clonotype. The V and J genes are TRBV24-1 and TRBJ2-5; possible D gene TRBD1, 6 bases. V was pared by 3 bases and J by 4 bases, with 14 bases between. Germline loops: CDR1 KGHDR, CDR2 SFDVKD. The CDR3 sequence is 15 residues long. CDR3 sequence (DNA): TGTGCCACCAGTGATGAAGACAGGTTTGGAGAGACCCAGTACTTC. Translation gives CATSDEDRFGETQYF.